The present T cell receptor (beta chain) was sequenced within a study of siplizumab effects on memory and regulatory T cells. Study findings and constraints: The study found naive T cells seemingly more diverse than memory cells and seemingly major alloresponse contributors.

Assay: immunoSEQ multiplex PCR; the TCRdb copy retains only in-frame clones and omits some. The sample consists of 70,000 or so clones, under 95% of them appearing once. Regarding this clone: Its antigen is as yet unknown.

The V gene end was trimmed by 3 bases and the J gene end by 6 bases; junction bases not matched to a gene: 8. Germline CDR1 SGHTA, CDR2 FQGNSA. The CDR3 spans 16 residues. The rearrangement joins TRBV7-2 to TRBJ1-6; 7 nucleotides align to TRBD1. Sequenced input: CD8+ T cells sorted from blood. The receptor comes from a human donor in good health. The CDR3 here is CASSFPYGTANSPLHF. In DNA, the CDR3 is TGTGCCAGCAGCTTCCCTTACGGGACAGCTAATTCACCCCTCCACTTT.